This T cell receptor beta chain stems from a study of cytomegalovirus exposure and HLA in healthy donors. Study-level information: Inside one of the first data releases sat about 85 million unique TCRs taken from HLA-typed donors. Whole-study results and caveats: The authors assumed roughly uniform sequencing depth across donors for presence/absence analyses. A later analysis found that most CMV-associated TCR beta chains appeared HLA-restricted. Earlier analysis looked at TCR beta V segments, and most were productive about 87% or about 30% of the time.

V was clipped by 6 bases and J by 7 bases; unmatched bases: 11. Germline V gives CDR1 GTSNPN, CDR2 SVGIG (reference sequence). The length of the CDR3 is 14 residues. Details on this clone: Its target is not known.

PCR primers comprised 60 Vbeta and 13 Jbeta primers. Generated by immunoSEQ multiplex PCR, the TCRdb table keeps only in-frame clones and is missing some. The table has around 130,000 clones, less than 85% seen once; the top ten hold 1%. The chain joins TRBV30 to TRBJ2-1; 8 positions agree with TRBD2. Material: PBMCs. The TCR comes from a middle-aged man in good health and CMV-seronegative. The DNA for the CDR3 is TGTGCCTGCCGCGCCGGGACTAGTATTAATGAGCAGTTCTTC. Amino acids: CACRAGTSINEQFF.